Listed here are 13 T cell receptor beta chains from one sample, sequenced in a study of T cell responses to AZD1222 COVID-19 vaccine. The repertoire was sequenced with immunoSEQ multiplex PCR; TCRdb's copy has only in-frame clones and lacks some. The repertoire consists of fewer than 180,000 clones, with around 94% occurring once and the leading ten covering roughly 1.3%. The material was peripheral blood, obtained on day 0 of AZD1222 vaccination. Receptors were obtained from an adult in good health.

J is TRBJ1-2 and V is TRBV5-1; 8 nucleotides line up with TRBD1. Germline-derived CDR1 and CDR2 are SGHRS and YFSETQ. After removal of 0 bases from V and 5 bases from J, the junction contained 6 bases not matched to a gene. There are 15 residues in the CDR3. The CDR3 DNA reads as TGCGCCAGCAGCTTGGACCGGACAGGGACTTATGGCTACACCTTC. Translating it yields CASSLDRTGTYGYTF.

V usage is TRBV27 and J usage is TRBJ2-3; TRBD2 matches 7 bases. Trimming took 8 bases from V and 3 from J; bases not matched to a gene: 11. Germline V gives CDR1 MNHEY, CDR2 SMNVEV (reference sequence). This CDR3 comprises 15 residues. The CDR3 spells CASRKPGLNTDTQYF. As DNA, the CDR3 is TGTGCCAGCCGTAAACCGGGACTAAATACAGATACGCAGTATTTT.

The rearrangement uses TRBV4-1 and TRBJ2-1, with 9 bases identical to TRBD2. CDR1 and CDR2 (germline): MGHRA, YSYEKL. The CDR3 extends over 17 amino acids. V shed 0 bases and J 9 bases; nucleotides not matched to a gene: 12. The CDR3 sequence is CASSQDPWGTSSVEQFF. The CDR3 DNA reads TGCGCCAGCAGCCAAGACCCGTGGGGGACTAGCTCGGTTGAGCAGTTCTTC.

The chain couples TRBV10-2 to TRBJ2-7, with D perhaps matching TRBD1 or TRBD2 (5 bases each). Germline lookup yields CDR1 WSHSY and CDR2 SAAADI. Trimming cost V 3 bases and J 5 bases, with 11 bases left between them. The CDR3 contains 13 residues. The CDR3 loop reads CASSDQGPHEQYV. CDR3 sequence (DNA): TGCGCCAGCAGTGATCAGGGACCACACGAGCAGTACGTC.

The chain joins TRBV29-1 to TRBJ2-3; D remains unclear. Trimming removed 5 bases from V and 6 bases from J, with 9 bases in between. This CDR3 contains 11 residues. Germline V gene lookup returns CDR1 SQVTM and CDR2 ANQGSEA. Here the CDR3 DNA reads TGCAGCGTTCCGAAACCGGATACGCAGTATTTT. Protein sequence: CSVPKPDTQYF.

This chain uses TRBV5-6 with TRBJ1-1; 7 nucleotides match TRBD1. This CDR3 is built from 14 residues. CDR1 SGHDT and CDR2 YYEEEE come from the germline V gene. With 1 base clipped from V and 6 bases from J, the junction kept 6 bases outside the gene matches. The CDR3 DNA reads as TGTGCCAGCAGCTTGACAGGGGCGGTGGCTGAAGCTTTCTTT. It specifies CASSLTGAVAEAFF. Full variable domain (outside the CDR3, taken from reference TRBV5-6 and TRBJ1-1): DAGVTQSPTHLIKTRGQQVTLRCSPKSGHDTVSWYQQALGQGPQFIFQYYEEEERQRGNFPDRFSGHQFPNYSSELNVNALLLGDSALYLCASSLTGAVAEAFFGQGTRLTVV.

The chain couples TRBV18 to TRBJ1-2, with TRBD1 matching over 7 bases. Unmatched junction bases numbered 7, after V lost 2 bases and J lost 1 base. The V gene's germline CDR1 is KGHSH and CDR2 LQKENI. The length of the CDR3 is 16 residues. The CDR3 nucleotides read TGTGCCAGCTCACCAAATCGAGGGACAGATAACTATGGCTACACCTTC. Its protein product is CASSPNRGTDNYGYTF.

The rearrangement uses TRBV30 and TRBJ2-3, with no clear D. Germline V CDR1 and CDR2: GTSNPN, SVGIG (reference sequence). The germline V and J ends were trimmed by 2 bases and 4 bases, with 7 bases remaining between them. This CDR3 has 12 amino acids. The CDR3 nucleotides are TGTGCCTGGAGTATTTTTCCAGATACGCAGTATTTT. It yields the protein CAWSIFPDTQYF.

In DNA form, the CDR3 reads TGTGCCAGCAGTCCCCCTGGGGAGGGGAGAGGAGCTTTCTTT. Protein product: CASSPPGEGRGAFF. The chain links TRBV6-4 to TRBJ1-1; the D gene is possibly TRBD1 (5 bases). The CDR3 totals 14 residues. Germline CDR1 and CDR2: MRHNA and SNTAGT. V lost 5 bases, J lost 10 bases, and 20 bases lay in between.

This chain links TRBV12-3 or TRBV12-4 with TRBJ2-7; TRBD1 aligns across 8 bases. CDR3 length: 12 amino acids. With 5 bases clipped from V and 5 bases from J, the junction kept 2 bases outside the gene matches. CDR3 sequence reads: CASSLTGDEQYV. The CDR3 DNA sequence: TGTGCCAGCAGTCTGACAGGGGACGAGCAGTACGTC.

The gene calls are TRBV5-8 and TRBJ1-2, with a weak D call TRBD1 (6 bases). Germline V gene lookup returns CDR1 SGHTS and CDR2 YDEGEE. This CDR3 has 13 residues. Trimming took 1 base from V and 5 from J, leaving 9 bases between them. In DNA, the CDR3 is TGTGCCAGCAGCTTGCGGGGGCTGTATGGCTACACCTTC. It specifies CASSLRGLYGYTF.

This chain links TRBV27 with TRBJ1-1; TRBD1 agrees at 8 bases. With 5 bases clipped from V and 4 bases from J, the junction kept 12 bases outside the gene matches. The length of the CDR3 is 16 residues. Germline CDR1 and CDR2: MNHEY and SMNVEV (reference sequence). The CDR3: CASSRSGGVRGTEAFF. The CDR3 nucleotides are TGTGCCAGCAGTAGATCAGGGGGCGTGCGGGGCACTGAAGCTTTCTTT.

DNA of the CDR3: TGTGCCAGTAGTAAAAACCAGGGAGGGTTGCGTAGTGGCTACACCTTC. It yields the protein CASSKNQGGLRSGYTF. The chain recombines TRBV19 with TRBJ1-2, with TRBD1 as a possible D gene (5 bases). The CDR3 runs to 16 residues. V was cut by 4 bases and J by 7 bases, with 22 bases left in between. The germline gives CDR1 LNHDA, CDR2 SQIVND (reference sequence).